A single sample gave rise to the 14 T cell receptor beta chains below, sequenced in a study of molecular identifiers for immune sequencing clone quantification. TCRdb re-called the PCR reads through MiXCR, storing one row per CDR3 protein. The table has 40,000 to 45,000 distinct CDR3 sequences, about a fifth seen once; the top ten hold roughly 1%. Sequenced sample: naive CD8+ T cells from blood, with Jurkat cell RNA spiked in. Noted subset: FACS-sorted CD8+CD4-CCR7+CD45RA+ naive T cells. Source of these receptors: a human donor in good health. Some libraries in this study had Jurkat cell RNA spiked in.

This clonotype showed up many times. The chain combines TRBV27 with TRBJ1-5, with a tentative D call TRBD1 (5 bases). The germline CDR1 and CDR2 sequences are MNHEY and SMNVEV (reference sequence). This CDR3 is built from 14 residues. V shed 0 bases and J shed 6 bases, with 9 bases lying between them. The CDR3 DNA is TGTGCCAGCAGTTTATCTGGGGCAGGTCAGCCCCAGCATTTT. Translated: CASSLSGAGQPQHF.

This clonotype was counted many times. The chain couples TRBV7-2 to TRBJ1-2; TRBD1 aligns across 12 bases. The CDR3 sequence is 14 residues long. Unmatched junction bases numbered 3, after V lost 6 bases and J lost 4 bases. Germline V gives CDR1 SGHTA, CDR2 FQGNSA. The CDR3 here is CASRGTGGVYGYTF. DNA of the CDR3: TGTGCCAGCAGAGGGACAGGGGGCGTCTATGGCTACACCTTC.

Details on this clonotype: One junction end disagrees with the germline gene, perhaps due to a read error. V is TRBV7-2 and J is TRBJ2-1; TRBD2 might be the D (5 bases). The CDR3 extends over 16 amino acids. Germline loops: CDR1 SGHTA, CDR2 FQGNSA. The CDR3 protein is CASSLVGYQTYNERLF. The CDR3, as DNA: TGTGCCAGCAGCTTAGTGGGCTACCAGACCTACAATGAGCGGTTATTC.

This clonotype has ten or more counts. This chain joins TRBV7-9 and TRBJ2-6; D unresolved. This CDR3 region has 15 residues. Germline V lookup: CDR1 SEHNR, CDR2 FQNEAQ (reference sequence). The V end lost 1 base, the J end lost 3 bases, and 7 bases lay between the germline ends. CDR3 region: CASSLVLSGANVLTF. In DNA form, the CDR3 reads TGTGCCAGCAGCTTAGTTTTAAGTGGGGCCAACGTCCTGACTTTC.

For this clonotype: This may arise from a read error, as a much more abundant clone is one base away. This chain links TRBV27 with TRBJ2-1; weak D call: TRBD1 (5 bases). The CDR3 totals 13 residues. Germline CDR1 and CDR2: MNHEY and SMNVEV (reference sequence). Here the CDR3 DNA reads TGTGCCAGCAGTTTGACAGTCTACGATGAGCAGTTCTTC. Encoded protein: CASSLTVYDEQFF.

Details on this clonotype: This may come from a read error, since a much larger clone is one base off. CDR3 sequence reads: CASSLSGTNYGCTF. The CDR3, as DNA: TGTGCCAGCAGTTTATCCGGAACTAACTATGGCTGCACCTTC. The V call is TRBV27, the J call TRBJ1-2; D remains unclear. Germline V lookup: CDR1 MNHEY, CDR2 SMNVEV (reference sequence). The length of the CDR3 is 14 residues.

For this clonotype: The missing conserved phenylalanine or tryptophan at the end of this CDR3 makes a read error likely. This chain uses TRBV7-9 with TRBJ2-7; D gene uncertain. The CDR3 has 12 amino acids. V lost 1 base and J 7 bases, leaving 8 bases between the germline ends. The germline gives CDR1 SEHNR, CDR2 FQNEAQ (reference sequence). In DNA, the CDR3 is TGTGCCAGCAGCTTAGACTGTTGGGAGCAGTACCTC. It is translated as CASSLDCWEQYL.

The table lists this clonotype with a few counts. A much bigger clone sits one base away, suggesting this may be a read error. The gene calls are TRBV27 and TRBJ1-6; TRBD1 aligns across 7 bases. Germline V gives CDR1 MNHEY, CDR2 SMNVEV (reference sequence). The CDR3 runs 14 residues. The CDR3 region has the DNA TGTGCCGGCAGTTTTGGGACAGATAATTCACCCCTCCACTTT. It is translated as CAGSFGTDNSPLHF.

This clonotype was observed at least ten times. This chain uses TRBV7-9 with TRBJ2-7; 11 bases map to TRBD1. With V trimmed by 6 bases and J by 4 bases, 11 bases remained unmatched. There are 16 residues in the CDR3. Germline V lookup: CDR1 SEHNR, CDR2 FQNEAQ (reference sequence). The CDR3 DNA is TGTGCCAGCAGTATTCCGGGACAGGGGGGAATTTACGAGCAGTACTTC. This encodes CASSIPGQGGIYEQYF.

Concerning this clonotype itself: At one of its ends the junction is not consistent with the germline gene, which may arise from a read error. CDR3 sequence reads: CASSSAIPSSEQCF. The DNA of the CDR3 is TGTGCCAGCAGCTCGGCCATACCATCGAGCGAGCAGTGCTTC. This chain links TRBV7-8 with TRBJ2-1; D remains unclear. The CDR3 consists of 14 residues. The V gene's germline CDR1 is SGHVS and CDR2 FQNEAQ.

This sequence joins TRBV7-2 and TRBJ2-1; the D gene is possibly TRBD2 (6 bases). The V end lost 7 bases, the J end lost 9 bases, and 22 bases lay between the germline ends. CDR3 size: 15 residues. Looked up from germline, CDR1 is SGHTA and CDR2 is FQGNSA. In nucleotides, the CDR3 is TGTGCCAGCACCCCCCGGATAGGACGGGAGATTGAGCAGTTCTTC. Its protein product is CASTPRIGREIEQFF.

This clonotype came up many times. The chain has TRBV15 and TRBJ2-3, with TRBD2 matching 7 bases. The V gene's germline CDR1 is LNHNV and CDR2 YYDKDF (reference sequence). After removal of 0 bases from V and 5 bases from J, the junction contained 2 bases not matched to a gene. The CDR3 spans 14 residues. DNA of the CDR3: TGTGCCACCAGCAGAGAACGGGGGGTAGATACGCAGTATTTT. Residues: CATSRERGVDTQYF.

This clonotype showed up just once. The V gene is TRBV7-9, the J gene TRBJ2-2, with D tentatively TRBD1 (6 bases). The CDR3 sequence is 15 residues long. The germline V gene has CDR1 SEHNR and CDR2 FQNEAQ (reference sequence). V lost 8 bases, J lost 0 bases, and 13 bases lay in between. CDR3 sequence (DNA): TGTGCCAGCGCCTCAGGGACAACGAACACCGGGGAGCTGTTTTTT. Its translation: CASASGTTNTGELFF.

As regards this clonotype: A read error may produce the germline difference seen at one junction end. The rearrangement uses TRBV4-1 and TRBJ1-2; TRBD1 matches 11 bases. Germline assignment: CDR1 MGHRA and CDR2 YSYEKL. The CDR3 has 18 amino acids. DNA for the CDR3: TGCGCCGGCAGCCAAGGGGTCTCGGACAGGGGGCGCCACTATGGCTTCACCTTC. It specifies CAGSQGVSDRGRHYGFTF.